These 20 T cell receptor beta chains were sequenced from one sample in a study of blood T cell repertoires in COVID-19. Clones were read by immunoSEQ multiplex PCR, and TCRdb kept only the in-frame ones, dropping some. The data hold about 170,000 clones, with roughly 90% observed a single time. Sequenced: peripheral blood. All receptors come from a man aged 60 to 69 with acute or convalescent COVID-19.

This clone appeared a single time. This chain uses TRBV11-1 with TRBJ2-7; 10 bases align to TRBD1. V shed 3 bases and J 2 bases; nucleotides not matched to a gene: 4. Per the germline V gene, CDR1 is SGHAT and CDR2 is FQDESV (reference sequence). The CDR3 covers 15 residues. CDR3 amino acids: CASSFRDRGAYEQYF. In DNA, the CDR3 is TGTGCCAGCAGCTTTCGGGACAGGGGAGCCTACGAGCAGTACTTC.

This sequence joins TRBV9 and TRBJ2-7, with 8 nucleotides matching TRBD1. The CDR3 covers 15 residues. The ends lost 0 bases at V and 6 bases at J; junction bases unmatched: 8. CDR1 is SGDLS, CDR2 YYNGEE, per germline. Written as DNA, the CDR3 is TGTGCCAGCAGCGTAGGGGACAGGCCCTTGCTCGAGCAGTACTTC. Translation: CASSVGDRPLLEQYF. Variable domain in full (rest from reference TRBV9 and TRBJ2-7): DSGVTQTPKHLITATGQRVTLRCSPRSGDLSVYWYQQSLDQGLQFLIQYYNGEERAKGNILERFSAQQFPDLHSELNLSSLELGDSALYFCASSVGDRPLLEQYFGPGTRLTVT.

CDR3 in amino acids: CASSEAASSGNTIYF. The CDR3 DNA sequence: TGTGCCAGTAGTGAGGCGGCCAGCTCTGGAAACACCATATATTTT. The rearrangement joins TRBV19 to TRBJ1-3; D gene unclear. In germline, CDR1 is LNHDA, CDR2 SQIVND (reference sequence). The CDR3 has 15 residues. V was trimmed by 5 bases and J by 0 bases, leaving 11 bases between them.

The chain recombines TRBV5-1 with TRBJ2-4; 8 nucleotides line up with TRBD1. The CDR3 has 15 residues. J gave up 9 bases and V 0 bases, and 8 bases lay outside the gene matches. Germline V gene data show CDR1 as SGHRS and CDR2 as YFSETQ. CDR3 nucleotides: TGCGCCAGCAGCTTGGCGACAGGGGCCGAAGGCATTCAGTACTTC. This encodes CASSLATGAEGIQYF.

J is TRBJ1-4 and V is TRBV29-1; no reliable D call. This CDR3 comprises 13 residues. V was clipped by 7 bases and J by 4 bases, with 13 bases between them. Germline lookup yields CDR1 SQVTM and CDR2 ANQGSEA. The CDR3, as DNA: TGCAGCGCCCGCCCAGGACTTAATGAAAAACTGTTTTTT. Its protein is CSARPGLNEKLFF.

The CDR3 here is CASSPTYQPQHF. The CDR3 DNA sequence: TGTGCCAGCAGCCCTACTTATCAGCCCCAGCATTTT. The rearrangement uses TRBV6-6 and TRBJ1-5; the D is unclear. CDR3 length equals 12 residues. Germline V CDR1 and CDR2: MNHNY, SVGAGI (reference sequence). Trimming removed 6 bases from V and 5 bases from J, with 8 bases in between.

The chain links TRBV6-5 to TRBJ1-5; 7 bases are a match to TRBD1. Germline V gene sequence: CDR1 MNHEY, CDR2 SVGAGI. This CDR3 is 14 amino acids long. Trimming removed 2 bases from V and 6 bases from J; junction bases left unmatched: 4. The CDR3 protein is CASSYGTGVQPQHF. The CDR3 coding sequence is TGTGCCAGCAGTTACGGAACAGGGGTTCAGCCCCAGCATTTT.

CDR3 DNA sequence: TGTGCCAGCAGCCCAAAGGGACAGCTCCAAGAGACCCAGTACTTC. This translates into CASSPKGQLQETQYF. The chain has TRBV7-9 and TRBJ2-5; 7 nucleotides agree with TRBD1. This CDR3 is built from 15 residues. Germline V gene sequence: CDR1 SEHNR, CDR2 FQNEAQ (reference sequence). V was pared by 5 bases and J by 1 base, with 7 bases of the junction left unmatched.

The V and J genes are TRBV5-1 and TRBJ2-5; D is uncertain. The V end was cut by 0 bases, the J end by 3 bases, with 6 bases between. Looked up from germline, CDR1 is SGHRS and CDR2 is YFSETQ. This CDR3 is 13 amino acids long. The CDR3, as DNA: TGCGCCAGCAGCTTGGCCGTTGAAGAGACCCAGTACTTC. Translating it yields CASSLAVEETQYF.

V is TRBV9 and J is TRBJ2-3, with 10 nucleotides matching TRBD2. Germline V gene data show CDR1 as SGDLS and CDR2 as YYNGEE. The V gene end was trimmed by 0 bases and the J gene end by 5 bases; junction bases not matched to a gene: 6. The CDR3 runs 16 residues. The CDR3 sequence: CASSVASLAGVDTQYF. CDR3 nucleotide sequence: TGTGCCAGCAGCGTAGCTTCGCTAGCGGGGGTAGATACGCAGTATTTT.

The rearrangement joins TRBV27 to TRBJ2-2, with D perhaps matching TRBD2 (7 bases). Trimming shortened V by 5 bases and J by 2 bases, and 15 bases separated the two germline ends. CDR3 length: 16 amino acids. Germline V gives CDR1 MNHEY, CDR2 SMNVEV (reference sequence). The CDR3 nucleotides read TGTGCCAGCAGTCCCCCGGGGGGCAGAAACACCGGGGAGCTGTTTTTT. It specifies CASSPPGGRNTGELFF.

On this clone: Other DNA variants within this sample encode the same CDR3. The chain is built from TRBV24-1 and TRBJ1-2; 9 positions match TRBD1. CDR3 length: 16 residues. V trimming: 4 bases; J trimming: 2 bases; junction bases outside the gene matches: 7. Germline values: CDR1 KGHDR, CDR2 SFDVKD. The CDR3 nucleotides are TGTGCCACCAGTGACCCTGGACAGGGGTTAAACTATGGCTACACCTTC. This gives the protein CATSDPGQGLNYGYTF.

The chain recombines TRBV14 with TRBJ2-7, with a tentative D call TRBD1 (6 bases). The ends were cut back, 3 bases at V and 5 bases at J, with 14 bases in the middle. Looked up from germline, CDR1 is SGHDN and CDR2 is FVKESK. The CDR3 spans 14 residues. CDR3 in amino acids: CASSHQRQVHEQYF. CDR3 DNA sequence: TGTGCCAGCAGCCACCAAAGACAGGTCCACGAGCAGTACTTC. Full variable domain (remainder filled in from reference TRBV14 and TRBJ2-7): EAGVTQFPSHSVIEKGQTVTLRCDPISGHDNLYWYRRVMGKEIKFLLHFVKESKQDESGMPNNRFLAERTGGTYSTLKVQPAELEDSGVYFCASSHQRQVHEQYFGPGTRLTVT.

In nucleotides, the CDR3 is TGCGCCAGCAGCGCCTCCGCCGCCGGGACTAGCGGGGCTAACACCGGGGAGCTGTTTTTT. This encodes CASSASAAGTSGANTGELFF. V is TRBV5-1 and J is TRBJ2-2; 13 bases align to TRBD2. Germline lookup yields CDR1 SGHRS and CDR2 YFSETQ. Trimming removed 4 bases from V and 2 bases from J; junction bases left unmatched: 14. The CDR3 totals 20 residues.

V is TRBV11-3 and J is TRBJ2-5, with TRBD2 matching over 7 bases. CDR3 length equals 16 residues. Germline V CDR1 and CDR2: SGHNT, YENEEA. V was pared by 1 base and J by 5 bases, with 10 bases of the junction left unmatched. The DNA of the CDR3 is TGTGCCAGCAGCTTAGGGGCGGGAGAGGAGGACGAGACCCAGTACTTC. It codes for CASSLGAGEEDETQYF.

This chain joins TRBV7-2 and TRBJ2-4, with TRBD2 matching 8 bases. This CDR3 has 14 residues. The V gene end was trimmed by 5 bases and the J gene end by 6 bases; junction bases not matched to a gene: 6. Germline CDR1 reads SGHTA; CDR2 reads FQGNSA. The CDR3 DNA sequence: TGTGCCAGCAGCCCGCAGCGGGGGCCAAACATTCAGTACTTC. Its translation: CASSPQRGPNIQYF.

The J gene is TRBJ1-1, the V gene TRBV19, with D perhaps TRBD1 (5 bases). The germline gives CDR1 LNHDA, CDR2 SQIVND (reference sequence). Trimming took 3 bases from V and 0 from J, leaving 17 bases between them. This CDR3 contains 17 residues. In DNA, the CDR3 is TGTGCCAGTAGTATTGCCACCCGCGCAGGGCTGAACACTGAAGCTTTCTTT. This sequence encodes CASSIATRAGLNTEAFF.

J is TRBJ1-1 and V is TRBV10-3; D is possibly TRBD1 (6 bases). The CDR3 loop spans 14 amino acids. Germline V gene data show CDR1 as ENHRY and CDR2 as SYGVKD. Trimming left V 6 bases short and J 1 base short, with 12 bases between. CDR3 nucleotide sequence: TGTGCCATCAGGACTGAGACAGGGAACACTGAAGCTTTCTTT. This translates into CAIRTETGNTEAFF.

A single count supports this clone. The chain recombines TRBV18 with TRBJ2-7, with D tentatively TRBD1 (6 bases). With 4 bases removed from V and 2 bases from J, the gap between germline ends came to 15 bases. Germline V gene data show CDR1 as KGHSH and CDR2 as LQKENI. This CDR3 spans 15 amino acids. The CDR3 DNA follows: TGTGCCAGCTCACTGACCCGGGACACCACCTACGAGCAGTACTTC. Translated: CASSLTRDTTYEQYF.

The chain couples TRBV25-1 to TRBJ2-2; tentative D call: TRBD1 (5 bases). The ends were cut back, 3 bases at V and 0 bases at J, with 8 bases in the middle. The CDR3 covers 15 residues. Germline values: CDR1 MGHDK, CDR2 SYGVNS. DNA for the CDR3: TGTGCCAGCAGTGAGCAGGGCGCGAACACCGGGGAGCTGTTTTTT. Translation gives CASSEQGANTGELFF.